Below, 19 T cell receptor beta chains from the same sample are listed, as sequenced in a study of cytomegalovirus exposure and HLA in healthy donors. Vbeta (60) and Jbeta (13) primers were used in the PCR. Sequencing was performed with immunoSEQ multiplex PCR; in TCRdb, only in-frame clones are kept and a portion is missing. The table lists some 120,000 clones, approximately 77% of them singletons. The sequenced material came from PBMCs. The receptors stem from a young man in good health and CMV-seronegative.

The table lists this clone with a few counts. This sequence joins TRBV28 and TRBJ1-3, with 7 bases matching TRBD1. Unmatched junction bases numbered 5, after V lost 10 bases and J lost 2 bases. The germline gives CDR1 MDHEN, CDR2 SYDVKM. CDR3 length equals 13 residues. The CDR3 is CATQTGTGNTIYF. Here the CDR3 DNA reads TGTGCCACCCAGACAGGGACTGGAAACACCATATATTTT. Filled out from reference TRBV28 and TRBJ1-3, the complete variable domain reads DVKVTQSSRYLVKRTGEKVFLECVQDMDHENMFWYRQDPGLGLRLIYFSYDVKMKEKGDIPEGYSVSREKKERFSLILESASTNQTSMYLCATQTGTGNTIYFGEGSWLTVV.

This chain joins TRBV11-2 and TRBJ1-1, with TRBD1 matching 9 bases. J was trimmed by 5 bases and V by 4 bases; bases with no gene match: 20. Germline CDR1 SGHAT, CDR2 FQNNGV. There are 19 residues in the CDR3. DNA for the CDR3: TGTGCCAGCAGCTCCATCGACAGGGGGTATAGTTGGGGAGGTACTGAAGCTTTCTTT. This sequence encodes CASSSIDRGYSWGGTEAFF.

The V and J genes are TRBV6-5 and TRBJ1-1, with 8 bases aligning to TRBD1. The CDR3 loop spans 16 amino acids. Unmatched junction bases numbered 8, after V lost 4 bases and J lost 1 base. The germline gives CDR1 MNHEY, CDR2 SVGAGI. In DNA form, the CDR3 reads TGTGCCAGCAGTTCCCTGCGGACAGGGCAGAACACTGAAGCTTTCTTT. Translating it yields CASSSLRTGQNTEAFF.

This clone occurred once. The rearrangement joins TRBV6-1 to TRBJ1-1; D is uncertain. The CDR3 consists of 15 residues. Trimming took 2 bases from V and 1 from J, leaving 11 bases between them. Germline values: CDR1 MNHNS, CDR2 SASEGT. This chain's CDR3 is CASSETVSRNTEAFF. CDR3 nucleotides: TGTGCCAGCAGTGAAACAGTGTCGAGGAACACTGAAGCTTTCTTT.

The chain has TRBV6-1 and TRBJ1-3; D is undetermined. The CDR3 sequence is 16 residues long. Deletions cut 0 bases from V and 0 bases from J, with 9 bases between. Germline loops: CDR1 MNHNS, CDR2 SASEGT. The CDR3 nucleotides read TGTGCCAGCAGTGAAGCCACCCTTAGCTCTGGAAACACCATATATTTT. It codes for CASSEATLSSGNTIYF.

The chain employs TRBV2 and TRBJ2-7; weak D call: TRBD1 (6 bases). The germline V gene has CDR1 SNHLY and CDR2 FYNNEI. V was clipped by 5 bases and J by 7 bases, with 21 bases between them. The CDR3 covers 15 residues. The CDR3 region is CASSSPMGASTEQYF. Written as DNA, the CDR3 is TGTGCCAGCAGTTCTCCTATGGGGGCCTCGACGGAGCAGTACTTC.

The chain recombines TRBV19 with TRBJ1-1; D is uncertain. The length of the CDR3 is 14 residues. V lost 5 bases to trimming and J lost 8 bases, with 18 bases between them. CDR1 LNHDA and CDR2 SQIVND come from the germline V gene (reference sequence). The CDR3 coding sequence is TGTGCCAGTAGTCTTTCAGGATTCCAGATCGAAGCTTTCTTT. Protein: CASSLSGFQIEAFF. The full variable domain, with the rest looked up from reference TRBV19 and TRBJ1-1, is DGGITQSPKYLFRKEGQNVTLSCEQNLNHDAMYWYRQDPGQGLRLIYYSQIVNDFQKGDIAEGYSVSREKKESFPLTVTSAQKNPTAFYLCASSLSGFQIEAFFGQGTRLTVV.

In DNA form, the CDR3 reads TGCGCCAGCAGCGCGCCTGACTTACTAGCGGGGAGGTACAATGAGCAGTTCTTC. Encoded protein: CASSAPDLLAGRYNEQFF. The chain recombines TRBV5-1 with TRBJ2-1; 10 nucleotides match TRBD2. Germline loops: CDR1 SGHRS, CDR2 YFSETQ. The trim removed 4 bases at V and 4 bases at J, leaving 14 bases unmatched. The length of the CDR3 is 18 residues.

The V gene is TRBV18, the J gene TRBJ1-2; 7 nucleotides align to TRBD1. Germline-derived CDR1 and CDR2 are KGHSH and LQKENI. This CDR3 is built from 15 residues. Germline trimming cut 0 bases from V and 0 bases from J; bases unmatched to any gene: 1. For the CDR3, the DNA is TGTGCCAGCTCACCACCGGACAGGCCTAACTATGGCTACACCTTC. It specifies CASSPPDRPNYGYTF. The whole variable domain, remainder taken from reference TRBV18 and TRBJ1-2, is NAGVMQNPRHLVRRRGQEARLRCSPMKGHSHVYWYRQLPEEGLKFMVYLQKENIIDESGMPKERFSAEFPKEGPSILRIQQVVRGDSAAYFCASSPPDRPNYGYTFGSGTRLTVV.

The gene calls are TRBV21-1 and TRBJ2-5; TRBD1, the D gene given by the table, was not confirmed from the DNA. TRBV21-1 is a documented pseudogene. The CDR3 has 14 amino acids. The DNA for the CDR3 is TGTGCCAGTGCGGTGTCAGGGGGGTGGGAGACCCAGTACTTC. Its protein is CASAVSGGWETQYF.

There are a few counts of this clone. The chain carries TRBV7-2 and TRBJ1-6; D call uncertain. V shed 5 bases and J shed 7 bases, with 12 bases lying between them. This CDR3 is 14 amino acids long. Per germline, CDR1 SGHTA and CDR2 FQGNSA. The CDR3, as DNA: TGTGCCAGCAGCCCTGAAGCGGGGAATTCACCCCTCCACTTT. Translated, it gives CASSPEAGNSPLHF.

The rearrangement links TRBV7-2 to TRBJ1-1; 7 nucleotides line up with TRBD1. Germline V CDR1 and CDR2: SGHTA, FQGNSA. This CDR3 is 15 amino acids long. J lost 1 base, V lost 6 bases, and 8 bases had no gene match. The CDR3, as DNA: TGTGCCAGCAGTCCTCCACAGGGGCAGAACACTGAAGCTTTCTTT. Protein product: CASSPPQGQNTEAFF.

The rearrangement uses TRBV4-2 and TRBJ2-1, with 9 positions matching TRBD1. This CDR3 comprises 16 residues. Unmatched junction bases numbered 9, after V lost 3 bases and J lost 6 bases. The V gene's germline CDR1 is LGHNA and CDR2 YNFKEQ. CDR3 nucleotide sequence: TGTGCCAGCAGCCACGCGGGACAGGGAACCCTCAATGAGCAGTTCTTC. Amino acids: CASSHAGQGTLNEQFF.

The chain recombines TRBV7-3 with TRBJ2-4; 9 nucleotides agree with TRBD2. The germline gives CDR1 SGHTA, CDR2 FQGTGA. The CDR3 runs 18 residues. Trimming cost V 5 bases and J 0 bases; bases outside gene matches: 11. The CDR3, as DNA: TGTGCCAGCAGCCTGAGCGGGGGGCAACCCTTAGCCAAAAACATTCAGTACTTC. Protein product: CASSLSGGQPLAKNIQYF.

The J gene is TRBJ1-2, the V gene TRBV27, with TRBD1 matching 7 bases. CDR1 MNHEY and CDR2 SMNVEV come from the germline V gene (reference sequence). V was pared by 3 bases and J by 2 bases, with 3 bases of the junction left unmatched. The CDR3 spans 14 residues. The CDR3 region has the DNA TGTGCCAGCAGTTTTCGAGGGGGCAACTATGGCTACACCTTC. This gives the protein CASSFRGGNYGYTF.

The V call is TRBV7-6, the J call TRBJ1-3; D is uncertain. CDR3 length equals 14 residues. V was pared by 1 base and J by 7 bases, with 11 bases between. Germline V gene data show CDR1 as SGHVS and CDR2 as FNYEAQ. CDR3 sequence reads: CASSLGGLGNTIYF. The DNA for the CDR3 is TGTGCCAGCAGCTTAGGTGGACTAGGGAACACCATATATTTT.

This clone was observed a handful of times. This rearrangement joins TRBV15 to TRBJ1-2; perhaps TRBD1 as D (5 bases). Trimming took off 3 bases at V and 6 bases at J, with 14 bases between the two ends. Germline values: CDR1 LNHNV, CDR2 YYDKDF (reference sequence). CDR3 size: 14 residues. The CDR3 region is CATSSGGEQNGYTF. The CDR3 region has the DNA TGTGCCACCAGCAGTGGAGGGGAACAGAATGGCTACACCTTC.

DNA for the CDR3: TGTGCCAGTAGTAAGGGACAGGGCTACGAGCAGTACTTC. Its translation: CASSKGQGYEQYF. J is TRBJ2-7 and V is TRBV19; TRBD1 aligns across 9 bases. CDR1 LNHDA and CDR2 SQIVND come from the germline V gene (reference sequence). The CDR3 has 13 amino acids. V shed 4 bases, J shed 3 bases, and the junction held 1 base outside the gene matches.

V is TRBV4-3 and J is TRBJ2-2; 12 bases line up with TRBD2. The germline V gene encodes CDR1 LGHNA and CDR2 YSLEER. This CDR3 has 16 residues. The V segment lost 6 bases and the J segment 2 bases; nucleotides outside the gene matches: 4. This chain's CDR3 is CASSRTSGANTGELFF. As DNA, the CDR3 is TGCGCCAGCAGTCGGACTAGCGGGGCTAACACCGGGGAGCTGTTTTTT.